This T cell receptor beta chain was recovered during a study of blood T cells in healthy people across ages. Study summary: Every two T cells gave about one barcoded beta molecule via template switching.

V gave up 5 bases and J gave up 1 base, with 6 bases separating them. The germline CDR1 and CDR2 sequences are LGHNT and FRNRAP. This CDR3 is built from 13 residues. This clonotype was recorded a few times. Antigen: not known. General study points: Diversity estimated from one million T cells was considered an underestimate.

Next came a second PCR, run for about 7 to 12 cycles, which used a sample-barcoded 5' primer along with a J-beta primer mix. Each sample yielded at least 2.5 million CDR3-containing paired-end reads. TCRdb reprocessed the 5' RACE reads via MiXCR and lists one record per CDR3 protein. The sample has 800,000 or so distinct CDR3 sequences, about 42% seen once. Researchers collected roughly 9.8 milliliters of peripheral blood from every single donor. This sequence joins TRBV12-5 and TRBJ1-5; D gene uncertain. This TCR was recovered from a man of 80 years or more in good health. Sequencing was carried out using blood. Here the CDR3 DNA reads TGTGCTAGTGGTGTGGGGAGCAATCAGCCCCAGCATTTT. Encoded protein: CASGVGSNQPQHF.